What follows are 12 T cell receptor beta chains derived from one specimen sequenced in a study of T cell responses to AZD1222 COVID-19 vaccine. This table comes from immunoSEQ multiplex PCR, and its TCRdb copy is limited to in-frame clones, with some not included. The sample lists about 140,000 clones, almost 95% occurring once. The material sequenced was peripheral blood, taken 28 days after the second AZD1222 dose. The receptor source for this set is an adult who received the AZD1222 COVID-19 vaccine.

The chain employs TRBV12-5 and TRBJ1-2; D remains ambiguous. Trimming took 0 bases from V and 0 from J, leaving 14 bases between them. The CDR3 totals 17 residues. Germline V gives CDR1 LGHNT, CDR2 FRNRAP. The CDR3 DNA is TGTGCTAGTGGTTTGGTACTCCCAAGGGCCACTAACTATGGCTACACCTTC. Its protein product is CASGLVLPRATNYGYTF.

This chain uses TRBV7-9 with TRBJ2-3, with TRBD2 matching 10 bases. The V gene end was trimmed by 5 bases and the J gene end by 6 bases; junction bases not matched to a gene: 11. From germline, CDR1 is SEHNR and CDR2 FQNEAQ (reference sequence). CDR3 length: 16 residues. In DNA, the CDR3 is TGTGCCAGCAGCCCACTAGCGGGGAAGGGGTCTGATACGCAGTATTTT. Protein sequence: CASSPLAGKGSDTQYF.

The chain couples TRBV24-1 to TRBJ2-7; D may be TRBD1 (5 bases). Trimming stripped 4 bases from V and 6 bases from J, with 15 bases between. Germline V gene sequence: CDR1 KGHDR, CDR2 SFDVKD. This CDR3 is 14 amino acids long. The CDR3 DNA follows: TGTGCCACCAGTGAGGCAGGGCTTCGCCCCGAGCAGTACTTC. It translates to CATSEAGLRPEQYF.

This rearrangement joins TRBV29-1 to TRBJ1-1; 10 nucleotides match TRBD1. The CDR3 contains 16 residues. V lost 7 bases, J lost 4 bases, and 15 bases stayed unmatched. Germline-derived CDR1 and CDR2 are SQVTM and ANQGSEA. The CDR3 DNA sequence: TGCAGCGCGAAGCCGTGGACAGGGGGTGTCGGCACTGAAGCTTTCTTT. Encoded protein: CSAKPWTGGVGTEAFF.

The chain is built from TRBV6-5 and TRBJ1-6; TRBD1 might be the D (6 bases). With 4 bases removed from V and 7 bases from J, the gap between germline ends came to 14 bases. The CDR3 is 15 residues long. CDR1 MNHEY and CDR2 SVGAGI come from the germline V gene. The CDR3 coding sequence is TGTGCCAGCAGTTCAGGGCGGAGGGGGAATTCACCCCTCCACTTT. Residues: CASSSGRRGNSPLHF.

The chain employs TRBV25-1 and TRBJ2-7, with a weak D call TRBD2 (6 bases). Trimming stripped 4 bases from V and 0 bases from J, with 13 bases between. Per germline, CDR1 MGHDK and CDR2 SYGVNS. This CDR3 comprises 15 residues. DNA for the CDR3: TGTGCCAGCAGTGCCCCGGGACTCCGCTCCTACGAGCAGTACTTC. Protein product: CASSAPGLRSYEQYF.

The V gene is TRBV6-6, the J gene TRBJ1-2; D perhaps matches TRBD1 (6 bases). The ends were cut back, 5 bases at V and 7 bases at J, with 17 bases in the middle. The CDR3 runs to 14 residues. Germline V gene sequence: CDR1 MNHNY, CDR2 SVGAGI (reference sequence). The CDR3 protein is CASSRSTGRGGYTF. The DNA for the CDR3 is TGTGCCAGCAGTCGATCGACAGGACGAGGTGGCTACACCTTC.

The CDR3 DNA follows: TGTGCCAGCAGCCCCGGGCTAGCGGGAGCCAAAAACATTCAGTACTTC. Residues: CASSPGLAGAKNIQYF. J is TRBJ2-4 and V is TRBV3-1 (or the pseudogene TRBV3-2); TRBD2 agrees at 8 bases. The CDR3 covers 16 residues. From germline, CDR1 is LGHDT and CDR2 YNNKEL (reference sequence). The V and J ends lost 4 bases and 0 bases, in that order; junction bases with no gene match: 5.

The chain uses TRBV25-1 and TRBJ1-6, with D unclear. V dropped 3 bases and J dropped 10 bases, with 7 bases sitting between them. This CDR3 has 12 amino acids. Germline V gives CDR1 MGHDK, CDR2 SYGVNS. This CDR3 is CASSDRGSPLHF. CDR3 nucleotide sequence: TGTGCCAGCAGTGATCGGGGATCACCCCTCCACTTT.

This sequence joins TRBV7-3 and TRBJ1-2; D is ambiguous. V was cut by 2 bases and J by 6 bases, with 10 bases left in between. This CDR3 has 13 amino acids. The germline gives CDR1 SGHTA, CDR2 FQGTGA. The CDR3 loop reads CASSLPDGNGYTF. The CDR3 bases are TGTGCCAGCAGCTTACCCGACGGGAATGGCTACACCTTC.

This chain uses TRBV28 with TRBJ1-2; 7 nucleotides match TRBD1. The CDR3 contains 14 residues. V shed 6 bases, J shed 1 base, and the junction held 5 bases outside the gene matches. Germline V gives CDR1 MDHEN, CDR2 SYDVKM. This chain's CDR3 is CASRRDSLNYGYTF. The CDR3 DNA reads as TGTGCCAGCAGGCGGGACAGCCTTAACTATGGCTACACCTTC.

This chain uses TRBV7-2 with TRBJ1-2; 7 bases fit TRBD1. This CDR3 comprises 16 residues. V shed 5 bases, J shed 4 bases, and the junction held 13 bases outside the gene matches. CDR1 and CDR2 (germline): SGHTA, FQGNSA. Here the CDR3 reads CASSIRQGAQAYGYTF. DNA for the CDR3: TGTGCCAGCAGCATACGACAGGGAGCGCAGGCCTATGGCTACACCTTC.